These 4 T cell receptor beta chains share one sample of origin, sequenced in a study of T cells in Graves' hyperthyroidism and ophthalmopathy. Researchers took RNA transcripts and amplified the TCR beta CDR3 regions from them. With the HTBI primer set, the TCR CDR3 went through a first round of RT-PCR. A single record per CDR3 protein comes from TCRdb applying MiXCR to the multiplex PCR reads. The sample records under 250,000 distinct CDR3 sequences, approximately 25% being singletons. Specimen: blood. The receptors come from a woman aged 40 to 55 with Graves' ophthalmopathy.

The genes are TRBV12-3 or TRBV12-4 and TRBJ1-1; D unclear. V gave up 9 bases and J gave up 1 base, with 9 bases separating them. The CDR3 length is 12 residues. As DNA, the CDR3 is TGTGCCAGTTTTAGGCCGAACACTGAAGCTTTCTTT. This translates into CASFRPNTEAFF.

This clonotype was seen just once. Being one base from a much bigger clone, this may be a read error. In this CDR3 the conserved last residue, phenylalanine or tryptophan, is missing, so a read error is likely. The chain uses TRBV3-1 and TRBJ2-7; D not certain. The germline V gene encodes CDR1 LGHDT and CDR2 YNNKEL (reference sequence). The CDR3 is 13 residues long. V was cut by 4 bases and J by 4 bases, with 11 bases left in between. The CDR3 is CASSRLLYYEQYL. The CDR3 bases are TGTGCCAGCAGCCGTCTTCTGTATTACGAGCAGTACCTC.

This clonotype has a count of ten or more. The chain uses TRBV6-1 and TRBJ1-5; D possibly corresponds to TRBD1 (5 bases). The CDR3 is made up of 13 amino acids. Per the germline V gene, CDR1 is MNHNS and CDR2 is SASEGT. Between the trimmed V and J ends, which lost 10 bases and 1 base, there was a span of 11 bases. Here the CDR3 reads CATWGSSNQPQHF. In DNA, the CDR3 is TGTGCCACCTGGGGCAGCAGCAATCAGCCCCAGCATTTT.

This clonotype was recorded many times. The chain is built from TRBV28 and TRBJ2-7; 8 nucleotides agree with TRBD1. CDR1 is MDHEN and CDR2 is SYDVKM in the germline V gene. After removal of 5 bases from V and 7 bases from J, the junction contained 4 bases not matched to a gene. The CDR3 is made up of 12 amino acids. Written as DNA, the CDR3 is TGTGCCAGCAGTCAGGGGGCGCTTGAGCAGTACTTC. This sequence encodes CASSQGALEQYF.